This TCR beta chain was identified during a study of cytomegalovirus exposure and HLA in healthy donors. Study-level background: Among about 179 million T cells, an earlier analysis found 117 million unique TCR beta sequences.

This CDR3 has 16 amino acids. V lost 5 bases to trimming and J lost 5 bases, with 19 bases between them. CDR1 and CDR2 (germline): SGHVS, FNYEAQ. A remark on this clone: What it binds is unknown.

The PCR made use of 60 Vbeta and 13 Jbeta primers. The table came from immunoSEQ multiplex PCR; TCRdb's copy has only in-frame clones and leaves some out. This table holds 160,000 or so clones, approximately 80% found once. Study outcomes and limitations: Later analysis found that TCR beta chains associated with HLA were more clonally expanded than other, equally common chains.

The sequence was collected from a woman aged 45-60 years in good health and CMV-seronegative. The rearrangement links TRBV7-6 to TRBJ2-1; the D gene is possibly TRBD2 (6 bases). What was sequenced was PBMCs. CDR3 loop: CASSRKPSSVHNEQFF. The CDR3 bases are TGTGCCAGCAGCCGGAAGCCCTCTAGCGTCCACAATGAGCAGTTCTTC.